This TCR beta chain is drawn from a study of CD8 T cells in ankylosing spondylitis (TCRdb year 2017). Turning to the overall study: The study profiled T cell receptor beta repertoires in healthy donors and ankylosing spondylitis patients to find disease-linked TCR variants. Peripheral blood samples were taken, and synovial fluid was additionally collected from ankylosing spondylitis patients. The whole study cohort included 85 to 120 healthy donors and 25 or so ankylosing spondylitis patients.

What the authors observed across the whole study: Significant enrichment of the disease-linked clones was reported in matched synovial fluid samples from ankylosing spondylitis patients. Some of the motif variants had been reported before in the synovial fluid and blood of reactive arthritis patients, a finding that suggests common disease-initiation mechanisms. Blood from ankylosing spondylitis patients appeared to be characterized by a TCR beta motif composed of under 10 highly homologous amino acid variants. The disease-linked clones had a CD8+ phenotype and were found at relatively low frequencies in peripheral blood.

In this sample, this clonotype turned up many times. Its antigen is not yet known. Qualities for individual bases were not recorded, and no much larger clone is one base off. For sequencing, an Illumina HiSeq 2500 was employed. Quantitative 5'-RACE with molecular barcodes was used to prepare TCR beta libraries. From the authors' description of their analysis: Disease-linked TCR variants were identified with a new computational method built on a probabilistic model of VDJ rearrangement. Clones were called with MiXCR by TCRdb after fastp trimmed the public reads at Q25, and only in-frame beta chains were retained. Under each unique CDR3 protein, matching rows form one entry showing the most common genes and DNA. What appears here as the V and J calls and clone size reflects TCRdb's work, not the paper's. The sample table shows some 220,000 distinct CDR3 sequences, and approximately 7.6% are seen once. Approximately 4.8% of the sample belongs to the ten largest clones.

The clonotype originates from a female donor with ankylosing spondylitis or in good health (not recorded which). The sequenced sample was blood, either unsorted or a sorted T cell fraction (not recorded which).

The sequenced DNA: TGTGCCAGCAGCCCAAGGGGCGCAACTAATGAAAAACTGTTTTTT. Its amino acids are CASSPRGATNEKLFF. The V gene is TRBV11-2 and the J gene is TRBJ1-4; the D gene is perhaps TRBD1, on 5 matching bases. Taken from the germline V gene, the CDR1 and CDR2 loops are SGHAT and FQNNGV. Its CDR3 holds 15 amino acids, cysteine through phenylalanine. The read is trimmed to its CDR3 DNA, 45 bases read in frame from base 1. The V and J ends are trimmed by 5 bases and 0 bases, leaving 10 bases between them.